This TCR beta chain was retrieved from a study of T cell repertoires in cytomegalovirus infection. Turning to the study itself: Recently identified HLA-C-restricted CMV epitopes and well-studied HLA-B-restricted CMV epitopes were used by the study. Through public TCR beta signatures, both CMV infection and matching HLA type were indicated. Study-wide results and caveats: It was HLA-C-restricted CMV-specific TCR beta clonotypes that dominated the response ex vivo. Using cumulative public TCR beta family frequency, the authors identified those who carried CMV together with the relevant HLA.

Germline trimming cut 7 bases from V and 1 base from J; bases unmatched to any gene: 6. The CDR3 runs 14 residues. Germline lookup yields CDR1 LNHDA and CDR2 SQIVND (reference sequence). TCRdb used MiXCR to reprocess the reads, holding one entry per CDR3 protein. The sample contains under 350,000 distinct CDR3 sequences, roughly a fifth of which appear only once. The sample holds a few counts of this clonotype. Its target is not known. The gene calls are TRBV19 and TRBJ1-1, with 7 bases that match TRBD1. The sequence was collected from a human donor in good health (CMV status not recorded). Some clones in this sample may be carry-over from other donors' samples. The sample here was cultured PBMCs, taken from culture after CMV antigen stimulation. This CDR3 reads CASTRQGRNTEAFF. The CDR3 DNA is TGTGCCAGTACTCGACAGGGAAGGAACACTGAAGCTTTCTTT.